Listed below are T cell receptor beta chains from one sample, sequenced in a study of CD8 T cells in ankylosing spondylitis. MiXCR, run by TCRdb on the 5' RACE reads, gives a single entry per CDR3 protein. The sample yields approximately 220,000 distinct CDR3 sequences, under 30% seen once. The specimen sequenced was blood, either unsorted or a sorted T cell fraction (not recorded which). The receptor source for this set is a male donor with ankylosing spondylitis or in good health (not recorded which). Each CDR3 is given with its conserved first and last residue. A D gene is named only where the DNA matches it firmly. Only part of the rows carry a size: once, few, many, or a class if the clone is expanded.

>many|TRBD2|TRBV9|TRBJ2-1
TGTGCCAGCAGCGTAGAAGCGTCTAGCGGGAGTTACAATGAGCAGTTCTTC
CASSVEASSGSYNEQFF
>few|TRBD1|TRBV12-3/TRBV12-4|TRBJ1-1
TGTGCCAGCAGTTTTACAGGGGAGAACACTGAAGCTTTCTTT
CASSFTGENTEAFF
>few|TRBD2|TRBV20-1|TRBJ2-3
TGCAGTGCTAGAGGATCTAGCGGGAGAACTGATACGCAGTATTTT
CSARGSSGRTDTQYF
>.|.|TRBV20-1|TRBJ2-1
TGCAGTGCGAAGCACAATGAGCAGTTCTTC
CSAKHNEQFF
>many|TRBD1|TRBV20-1|TRBJ1-3
TGCAGTGCTAGAGCAGGGACAGGTGGAAACACCATATATTTT
CSARAGTGGNTIYF
>few|.|TRBV5-6|TRBJ2-5
TGTGCCAGCAATTCACGATACACTAATCAAGAGACCCAGTACTTC
CASNSRYTNQETQYF
>.|.|TRBV6-5|TRBJ2-2
TGTGCCAGCAGTTACCTGGGTACCTCCCCCGGGGAGCTGTTTTTT
CASSYLGTSPGELFF
>many|TRBD2|TRBV5-1|TRBJ2-2
TGCGCCAGCAAGGCGGGAGGGCCCCACACCGGGGAGCTGTTTTTT
CASKAGGPHTGELFF
>.|.|TRBV7-2|TRBJ2-2
TGTGCCAGCAGCTTAAGGGGGGGGACTAACACCGGGGAGCTGTTTTTT
CASSLRGGTNTGELFF
>.|TRBD1|TRBV6-1|TRBJ2-2
TGTGCCAGCAGGCGGACAGGGATTTTAGGGACCGGGGAGCTGTTTTTT
CASRRTGILGTGELFF
>once|.|TRBV3-1|TRBJ1-5
TGTGCCAGCAGCCAAGGTCAACCGGGACTTCAGCCCCAGCATTTT
CASSQGQPGLQPQHF
>.|TRBD2|TRBV20-1|TRBJ2-4
TGCAGTGCTCAGAGTGTACTAGCGAACAAAAACATTCAGTACTTC
CSAQSVLANKNIQYF
>many|.|TRBV20-1|TRBJ2-3
TGCAGTGCTAGAGACGGGAGTGCTAGCACAGATACGCAGTATTTT
CSARDGSASTDTQYF
>many|TRBD2|TRBV15|TRBJ2-1
TGTGCCACTAAGTCCCTGGGGGGGAAGATGAGTGAGCAGTTCTTC
CATKSLGGKMSEQFF
>.|.|TRBV12-3/TRBV12-4|TRBJ2-3
TGTGCCAGCAGTTTGTGGCAGACGATTAGCACAGATACGCAGTATTTT
CASSLWQTISTDTQYF
>many|TRBD2|TRBV20-1|TRBJ2-1
TGCAGTGCTAGAGACGCGGGAGGGCGAAATGAGCAGTTCTTC
CSARDAGGRNEQFF
>.|.|TRBV12-3/TRBV12-4|TRBJ1-5
TGTGCCAGCAGTTTCCGGGGGGCTCGCAATCAGCCCCAGCATTTT
CASSFRGARNQPQHF
>.|TRBD2|TRBV6-1|TRBJ2-7
TGTGCCAGCAGGGATAGCGGGAGAATTTTCGAGCAGTACTTC
CASRDSGRIFEQYF
>.|.|TRBV5-1|TRBJ1-2
TGCGCCAGCAGCTCGGGCGGGGGCGCGGGCTTCAGCGGCTACACCTTC
CASSSGGGAGFSGYTF
>many|.|TRBV21-1|TRBJ1-1
TGTGCCAGCAGCGAAAAGGGCAAGGAGGGCACTGAAGCTTTCTTT
CASSEKGKEGTEAFF
>many|.|TRBV10-3|TRBJ2-7
TGTGCCATCAGTGAGTCACTAGGAGGGGGCACCTACGAGCAGTACTTC
CAISESLGGGTYEQYF
>many|.|TRBV12-3/TRBV12-4|TRBJ2-7
TGTGCCAGCAGTCTACTATCCGAGCAGTACTTC
CASSLLSEQYF
>few|.|TRBV4-2|TRBJ2-7
TGTGCCAGCAGCCAAATAGGAGGCTACGAGCAGTACTTC
CASSQIGGYEQYF